Reported below is one T cell receptor (beta chain). Its antigen is as yet unknown. The CDR3 spans 14 residues. V trimming: 5 bases; J trimming: 2 bases; junction bases outside the gene matches: 8. The germline CDR1 and CDR2 sequences are SQVTM and ANQGSEA. The data were taken from a study of T cell responses to AZD1222 COVID-19 vaccine. The method was immunoSEQ multiplex PCR; TCRdb's version includes in-frame clones alone and lacks a portion of them. The sample has approximately 150,000 clones; about 90% are singletons. Overall study results and limits: Researchers report vaccine-associated CD4 TCRs spanning spike, with dominance at 160-218 and 743-854.

The chain employs TRBV29-1 and TRBJ1-2, with 7 bases matching TRBD1. Specimen: peripheral blood, collected on day 0 of AZD1222 vaccination. The TCR sequence derives from an adult in good health. The CDR3, as DNA: TGCAGCGTTTTAAAAGGGGGCGCGAACTATGGCTACACCTTC. Translated: CSVLKGGANYGYTF.